The next 12 T cell receptor beta chains were all read from a single sample in a study of T cell responses to AZD1222 COVID-19 vaccine. Some clones are missing from TCRdb's copy, which holds only in-frame ones; the method was immunoSEQ multiplex PCR. This table has about 110,000 clones, about 82% appearing once. Sequencing was performed on peripheral blood, taken on day 0 of AZD1222 vaccination. The source is an adult in good health.

The chain links TRBV6-6 to TRBJ2-2; 9 bases map to TRBD1. CDR3 length: 19 residues. The V and J ends lost 5 bases and 3 bases, in that order; junction bases with no gene match: 16. The germline CDR1 and CDR2 sequences are MNHNY and SVGAGI (reference sequence). For the CDR3, the DNA is TGTGCCAGCAGTCCCGGGGAGGTAGGGACAGGGATACACACCGGGGAGCTGTTTTTT. Translation: CASSPGEVGTGIHTGELFF.

This rearrangement joins TRBV7-9 to TRBJ1-2, with D possibly TRBD1 on 5 matching bases. V dropped 5 bases and J dropped 8 bases, with 18 bases sitting between them. The CDR3 covers 14 residues. CDR1 and CDR2 (germline): SEHNR, FQNEAQ (reference sequence). The CDR3 DNA reads as TGTGCCAGCAGCCCAGCGCTCCAGGGTGGAGGCTACACCTTC. It is translated as CASSPALQGGGYTF.

This clone was found a few times. The chain employs TRBV7-9 and TRBJ1-1; the match to TRBD1 covers 10 bases. Germline V gene data show CDR1 as SEHNR and CDR2 as FQNEAQ (reference sequence). With 7 bases clipped from V and 5 bases from J, the junction kept 13 bases outside the gene matches. The CDR3 runs to 16 residues. CDR3 region: CASTYLTGGFQTEAFF. The CDR3, as DNA: TGTGCCAGCACCTATCTGACAGGGGGCTTTCAGACTGAAGCTTTCTTT.

This clone was counted a few times. For the CDR3, the DNA is TGTGCCAGCAGTGGGAGCGGGTGGCGCGGCTACACCTTC. The encoded protein is CASSGSGWRGYTF. The rearrangement joins TRBV2 to TRBJ1-2; D is uncertain. Deletions cut 4 bases from V and 8 bases from J, with 14 bases between. The V gene's germline CDR1 is SNHLY and CDR2 FYNNEI. CDR3 length equals 13 residues.

J is TRBJ2-6 and V is TRBV3-1 (or the pseudogene TRBV3-2); D remains unclear. The germline V gene has CDR1 LGHDT and CDR2 YNNKEL (reference sequence). Trimming removed 0 bases from V and 4 bases from J, with 7 bases in between. The CDR3 runs to 15 residues. CDR3 sequence (DNA): TGTGCCAGCAGCCAAGACCGAGCGGGGGCCAACGTCCTGACTTTC. Translating it yields CASSQDRAGANVLTF.

This sequence joins TRBV6-4 and TRBJ1-5, with 8 bases that match TRBD1. Trimming cost V 1 base and J 1 base; bases outside gene matches: 0. This CDR3 comprises 15 residues. Germline V gene sequence: CDR1 MRHNA, CDR2 SNTAGT. The CDR3 DNA is TGTGCCAGCAGTGACTGGGACAGGAGCAATCAGCCCCAGCATTTT. As protein: CASSDWDRSNQPQHF.

The chain carries TRBV5-1 and TRBJ1-1; 8 bases agree with TRBD1. The CDR3 spans 15 residues. The junction had 6 bases not matched to a gene; V was cut back by 0 bases and J by 5 bases. Germline CDR1 is SGHRS and CDR2 is YFSETQ. This CDR3 is CASSLGQGRGTEAFF. DNA for the CDR3: TGCGCCAGCAGCTTGGGACAGGGGAGAGGGACTGAAGCTTTCTTT.

The genes are TRBV7-2 and TRBJ1-5; the D is unclear. Per germline, CDR1 SGHTA and CDR2 FQGNSA. Trimming shortened V by 5 bases and J by 7 bases, and 12 bases separated the two germline ends. The length of the CDR3 is 13 residues. Here the CDR3 reads CASSIPSGQPQHF. The DNA for the CDR3 is TGTGCCAGCAGCATTCCCTCGGGGCAGCCCCAGCATTTT.

For the CDR3, the DNA is TGTGCCAGCAGTGAAGGTTTGTATCGGCAGGTCCTTGAAGCTAACTATGGCTACACCTTC. It translates to CASSEGLYRQVLEANYGYTF. The chain carries TRBV6-1 and TRBJ1-2; D is ambiguous. Germline V gene sequence: CDR1 MNHNS, CDR2 SASEGT. The CDR3 is made up of 20 amino acids. Trimming took off 1 base at V and 0 bases at J, with 24 bases between the two ends.

The CDR3 DNA is TGCGCCAGCAGCTTGGGCCCCCTCGGACTAGCGGAGACCCAGTACTTC. Translating gives CASSLGPLGLAETQYF. This chain connects TRBV5-1 to TRBJ2-5; the match to TRBD2 covers 9 bases. The V segment lost 0 bases and the J segment 5 bases; nucleotides outside the gene matches: 8. The CDR3 is 16 residues long. In germline, CDR1 is SGHRS, CDR2 YFSETQ.

The chain has TRBV19 and TRBJ1-1, with TRBD1 identical over 7 bases. Germline V CDR1 and CDR2: LNHDA, SQIVND (reference sequence). V lost 4 bases, J lost 4 bases, and 6 bases stayed unmatched. The CDR3 has 14 amino acids. CDR3 in amino acids: CASSRTGLFTEAFF. CDR3 in DNA: TGTGCCAGTAGTAGGACAGGTTTGTTCACTGAAGCTTTCTTT.

Here the CDR3 reads CASATGPGQPGGTEAFF. The CDR3 region has the DNA TGTGCCAGCGCAACCGGGCCCGGACAACCCGGGGGCACTGAAGCTTTCTTT. V and J are TRBV2 and TRBJ1-1, with D possibly being TRBD1 (5 bases). The CDR3 is 17 amino acids. Germline lookup yields CDR1 SNHLY and CDR2 FYNNEI. The V end lost 8 bases, the J end lost 4 bases, and 26 bases lay between the germline ends.